This TCR beta chain was sequenced for a study of blood T cell repertoires in COVID-19. Whole-study context: COVID-19 samples collected from the United States, Italy and Spain covered acute and convalescent phases. T cells, B-cell-depleted T cells, or PBMCs supplied cDNA or gDNA.

In the source study's methods: Estimation of nucleated cell counts was performed using reference gene primer amplification. Only in-frame clones appear in the TCRdb table, and some are missing; sequencing was by immunoSEQ multiplex PCR. That table furnishes V, J and clone size, whereas the DNA furnished D and trimming. This repertoire shows about 180,000 clones, roughly nine tenths found once; its top ten account for less than 25%. This sequence originates from a man aged 70 or older with active or convalescent COVID-19. The source material was peripheral blood.

The CDR3 DNA reads TGTGCCAGCAGCCCCCCCAGGGGCTTGAACACTGAAGCTTTCTTT. Amino acid sequence: CASSPPRGLNTEAFF. The gene calls are TRBV7-8 and TRBJ1-1; D is perhaps TRBD1 (6 bases). CDR1 and CDR2 from the germline V gene are SGHVS and FQNEAQ. With 5 bases removed from V and 0 bases from J, the gap between germline ends came to 13 bases. The CDR3 is 15 amino acids.